The following is a TCR beta chain sequence with its context. TCRdb's copy holds only in-frame clones and misses some; the assay was immunoSEQ multiplex PCR. The profile covers 110,000 to 150,000 clones, with 85% to 90% appearing a single time and about 3.1% taken by the ten largest. This record comes from a study of T cell responses to AZD1222 COVID-19 vaccine. Between the trimmed V and J ends, which lost 8 bases and 7 bases, there was a span of 18 bases. Germline assignment: CDR1 LNHDA and CDR2 SQIVND (reference sequence). The CDR3 extends over 14 amino acids. The sample consisted of peripheral blood, taken 28 days after the second AZD1222 dose. This clonotype was sampled from an adult who received the AZD1222 COVID-19 vaccine. The rearrangement joins TRBV19 to TRBJ1-5; tentative D call: TRBD1 (5 bases). CDR3 coding DNA: TGTGCCAGTGCTTTGGGATGGGGCGGGCAGCCCCAGCATTTT. Translation gives CASALGWGGQPQHF. The whole variable domain, filled in from reference TRBV19 and TRBJ1-5, reads DGGITQSPKYLFRKEGQNVTLSCEQNLNHDAMYWYRQDPGQGLRLIYYSQIVNDFQKGDIAEGYSVSREKKESFPLTVTSAQKNPTAFYLCASALGWGGQPQHFGDGTRLSIL.